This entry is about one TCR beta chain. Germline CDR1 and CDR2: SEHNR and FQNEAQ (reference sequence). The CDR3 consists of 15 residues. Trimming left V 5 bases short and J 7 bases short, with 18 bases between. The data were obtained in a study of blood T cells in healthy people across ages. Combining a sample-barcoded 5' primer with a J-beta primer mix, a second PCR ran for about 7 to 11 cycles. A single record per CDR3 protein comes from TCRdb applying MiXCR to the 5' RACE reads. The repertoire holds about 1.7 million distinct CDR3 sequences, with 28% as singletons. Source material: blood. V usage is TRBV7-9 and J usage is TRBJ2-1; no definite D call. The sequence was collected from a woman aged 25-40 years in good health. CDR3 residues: CASSKWERSRNEQFF. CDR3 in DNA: TGTGCCAGCAGCAAATGGGAAAGAAGTAGGAATGAGCAGTTCTTC.